Listed here are 26 T cell receptor beta chains from one sample, sequenced in a study of blood T cell repertoires in COVID-19. Assay: immunoSEQ multiplex PCR; the TCRdb copy retains only in-frame clones and omits some. The sample lists about 260,000 clones; about 89% were seen once. Sequencing was done on a sample of peripheral blood. The receptors shown here come from a woman aged 45-65 years with acute or convalescent COVID-19.

The V gene is TRBV28, the J gene TRBJ2-5; 13 nucleotides line up with TRBD2. In germline, CDR1 is MDHEN, CDR2 SYDVKM. V trimming: 4 bases; J trimming: 5 bases; junction bases outside the gene matches: 19. CDR3 length equals 20 residues. The DNA for the CDR3 is TGTGCCAGCAGTTCTCCAGGGGAGTTAACTAGCGGGAGGGCCGGCGAGACCCAGTACTTC. Its translation is CASSSPGELTSGRAGETQYF.

J is TRBJ2-7 and V is TRBV2; D unresolved. This CDR3 comprises 11 residues. Germline V gives CDR1 SNHLY, CDR2 FYNNEI. V was shortened by 5 bases and J by 4 bases, with 6 bases between the two germline ends. The CDR3 loop reads CASSPMYEQYF. CDR3 DNA sequence: TGTGCCAGCAGTCCAATGTACGAGCAGTACTTC.

The chain couples TRBV19 to TRBJ2-5, with 7 bases matching TRBD1. J lost 1 base, V lost 7 bases, and 6 bases had no gene match. The CDR3 loop spans 14 amino acids. Germline V gene data show CDR1 as LNHDA and CDR2 as SQIVND (reference sequence). CDR3 in DNA: TGTGCCAGTACCCCGGGGACAGTCCAAGAGACCCAGTACTTC. Amino acid sequence: CASTPGTVQETQYF.

DNA of the CDR3: TGTGCCAGCAGTTTAGGTCGGTACTCTGGAAACACCATATATTTT. It codes for CASSLGRYSGNTIYF. The chain employs TRBV28 and TRBJ1-3, with D hard to call. The V end was cut by 2 bases, the J end by 0 bases, with 8 bases between. The CDR3 has 15 residues. Germline CDR1 reads MDHEN; CDR2 reads SYDVKM.

The J gene is TRBJ2-7, the V gene TRBV6-1; D not resolved. Trimming removed 4 bases at V and 3 bases at J, with 25 bases between. The CDR3 covers 18 residues. Germline CDR1 reads MNHNS; CDR2 reads SASEGT. CDR3 sequence reads: CASSAFTRSSTLLYEQYF. CDR3 nucleotides: TGTGCCAGCAGTGCCTTTACAAGGAGTTCCACCCTGCTCTACGAGCAGTACTTC.

This clone has a count of ten or more. Different DNA sequences within this sample yield the same CDR3. The genes are TRBV7-2 and TRBJ1-2, with 8 bases that match TRBD1. CDR3 length equals 13 residues. The J segment lost 4 bases and the V segment lost 4 bases, leaving 2 bases of the junction unmatched. From germline, CDR1 is SGHTA and CDR2 FQGNSA. This chain's CDR3 is CASSSGQGYGYTF. In nucleotides, the CDR3 is TGTGCCAGCAGCTCCGGACAGGGCTATGGCTACACCTTC.

The chain combines TRBV9 with TRBJ2-3, with 7 bases matching TRBD1. Germline-derived CDR1 and CDR2 are SGDLS and YYNGEE. The CDR3 is made up of 14 amino acids. V dropped 2 bases and J dropped 1; count of bases not matched to a gene: 1. CDR3 protein: CASSVDRGTDTQYF. In nucleotides, the CDR3 is TGTGCCAGCAGCGTTGACAGGGGCACAGATACGCAGTATTTT. Full variable domain (missing parts from reference TRBV9 and TRBJ2-3): DSGVTQTPKHLITATGQRVTLRCSPRSGDLSVYWYQQSLDQGLQFLIQYYNGEERAKGNILERFSAQQFPDLHSELNLSSLELGDSALYFCASSVDRGTDTQYFGPGTRLTVL.

Here the CDR3 reads CASSQAGGGSYNEQFF. The CDR3 DNA follows: TGCGCCAGCAGCCAGGCGGGGGGTGGCTCCTACAATGAGCAGTTCTTC. V gene TRBV4-1 combines with J gene TRBJ2-1; 8 nucleotides agree with TRBD2. Looked up from germline, CDR1 is MGHRA and CDR2 is YSYEKL. This CDR3 has 16 amino acids. The ends lost 3 bases at V and 0 bases at J; junction bases unmatched: 4.

The chain links TRBV19 to TRBJ2-2; D perhaps matches TRBD1 (5 bases). V lost 4 bases to trimming and J lost 5 bases, with 5 bases between them. The CDR3 contains 12 residues. The V gene's germline CDR1 is LNHDA and CDR2 SQIVND (reference sequence). As DNA, the CDR3 is TGTGCCAGTAGTAGACAGACCGGGGAGCTGTTTTTT. Its translation is CASSRQTGELFF.

J is TRBJ1-6 and V is TRBV6-4; D is perhaps TRBD1 (5 bases). Germline V gene sequence: CDR1 MRHNA, CDR2 SNTAGT. Deletions cut 2 bases from V and 9 bases from J, with 5 bases between. The CDR3 is 12 residues long. The CDR3 loop is CASSDRGSPLHF. The CDR3 nucleotides are TGTGCCAGCAGTGACAGGGGTTCACCCCTCCACTTT.

The chain carries TRBV27 and TRBJ2-1, with TRBD2 matching over 13 bases. The CDR3 covers 16 residues. The V gene end was trimmed by 8 bases and the J gene end by 7 bases; junction bases not matched to a gene: 11. CDR1 is MNHEY, CDR2 SMNVEV, per germline (reference sequence). In nucleotides, the CDR3 is TGTGCCAGCTCCCTTAGGGAACTAGCGGGAGGGAATGAGCAGTTCTTC. Translation gives CASSLRELAGGNEQFF.

V is TRBV13 and J is TRBJ2-3; D unclear. CDR3 length: 13 residues. V was shortened by 2 bases and J by 2 bases, with 5 bases between the two germline ends. Per germline, CDR1 PRHDT and CDR2 FYEKMQ (reference sequence). The CDR3 here is CASSLTYTDTQYF. The CDR3 DNA sequence: TGTGCCAGCAGCTTAACCTACACAGATACGCAGTATTTT.

The chain links TRBV15 to TRBJ2-7; D ambiguous. CDR3 length: 13 residues. Trimming removed 1 base from V and 4 bases from J, with 8 bases in between. The V gene's germline CDR1 is LNHNV and CDR2 YYDKDF (reference sequence). CDR3 loop: CATSRGLNYEQYF. The CDR3 nucleotides read TGTGCCACCAGCAGAGGGCTGAATTACGAGCAGTACTTC.

This chain links TRBV5-6 with TRBJ1-6, with D perhaps TRBD1 (5 bases). Between the trimmed V and J ends, which lost 2 bases and 9 bases, there was a span of 15 bases. The CDR3 is made up of 15 amino acids. CDR1 and CDR2 (germline): SGHDT, YYEEEE. For the CDR3, the DNA is TGTGCCAGCAGCTTTCGGACACCGGAGGGTTCACCCCTCCACTTT. The encoded protein is CASSFRTPEGSPLHF.

The CDR3 nucleotides are TGTGCCAGCAGCGTGGGGGACAGGGTGTTTGGGGAGACCCAGTACTTC. As protein: CASSVGDRVFGETQYF. This chain links TRBV9 with TRBJ2-5; 9 nucleotides agree with TRBD1. J lost 5 bases, V lost 2 bases, and 10 bases had no gene match. The CDR3 consists of 16 residues. Germline CDR1 reads SGDLS; CDR2 reads YYNGEE.

The V and J genes are TRBV9 and TRBJ1-3; tentative D call: TRBD1 (5 bases). V lost 1 base and J lost 4, with 15 bases in between. Germline CDR1 is SGDLS and CDR2 is YYNGEE. The CDR3 contains 16 residues. CDR3 sequence reads: CASSVNQGFVGNTIYF. The CDR3 bases are TGTGCCAGCAGCGTAAACCAGGGATTTGTAGGAAACACCATATATTTT.

The chain combines TRBV19 with TRBJ2-7, with TRBD1 identical over 7 bases. Germline V CDR1 and CDR2: LNHDA, SQIVND (reference sequence). With 4 bases clipped from V and 0 bases from J, the junction kept 6 bases outside the gene matches. This CDR3 is 15 amino acids long. Here the CDR3 reads CASSRAGGSSYEQYF. As DNA, the CDR3 is TGTGCCAGTAGTAGAGCAGGGGGTAGCTCCTACGAGCAGTACTTC.

The V gene is TRBV7-2, the J gene TRBJ1-2, with TRBD1 identical over 8 bases. CDR3 length: 13 residues. CDR1 is SGHTA and CDR2 is FQGNSA in the germline V gene. The J segment lost 7 bases and the V segment lost 1 base, leaving 2 bases of the junction unmatched. CDR3 in amino acids: CASSLGRGLGYTF. The CDR3 nucleotides are TGTGCCAGCAGCTTAGGCAGGGGGCTTGGCTACACCTTC.

This clone appeared a few times. This chain links TRBV7-3 with TRBJ1-2; D is undetermined. The CDR3 runs 15 residues. Trimming shortened V by 2 bases and J by 2 bases, and 12 bases separated the two germline ends. Germline V gene data show CDR1 as SGHTA and CDR2 as FQGTGA. The CDR3 here is CASSLGPRSNYGYTF. CDR3 nucleotides: TGTGCCAGCAGCTTAGGTCCCAGGTCCAACTATGGCTACACCTTC.

The J gene is TRBJ2-1, the V gene TRBV7-3; D is perhaps TRBD1 (6 bases). Germline V gene sequence: CDR1 SGHTA, CDR2 FQGTGA. The CDR3 is 19 amino acids. Trimming cost V 1 base and J 0 bases, with 19 bases left between them. The CDR3 protein is CASSLKGGVGVDSYNEQFF. The CDR3 region has the DNA TGTGCCAGCAGCTTAAAAGGGGGAGTGGGAGTCGACTCCTACAATGAGCAGTTCTTC.

This clone was seen only once. The chain uses TRBV3-1 (or the pseudogene TRBV3-2) and TRBJ2-1, with 7 bases matching TRBD2. The J segment lost 15 bases and the V segment lost 2 bases, leaving 10 bases of the junction unmatched. Germline V lookup: CDR1 LGHDT, CDR2 YNNKEL (reference sequence). The CDR3 sequence is 13 residues long. This CDR3 reads CASSQLGAGTGFF. The DNA of the CDR3 is TGTGCCAGCAGCCAACTAGGAGCGGGGACCGGGTTCTTC.

This clone was detected a few times. The chain couples TRBV5-5 to TRBJ2-7; TRBD1 matches at 9 bases. The J segment lost 6 bases and the V segment lost 0 bases, leaving 10 bases of the junction unmatched. The germline V gene encodes CDR1 SGHKS and CDR2 YYEKEE (reference sequence). The CDR3 is made up of 16 amino acids. In DNA, the CDR3 is TGTGCCAGCAGCTTGGTCCCGGGACAGGGCTTACTCGAGCAGTACTTC. Its protein product is CASSLVPGQGLLEQYF.

This clone has only one observation. This chain joins TRBV7-6 and TRBJ1-3; no clear D gene. In germline, CDR1 is SGHVS, CDR2 FNYEAQ. V lost 5 bases and J lost 0, with 11 bases in between. This CDR3 spans 15 amino acids. CDR3 loop: CASSPRSSSGNTIYF. Written as DNA, the CDR3 is TGTGCCAGCAGCCCTCGGTCGAGCTCTGGAAACACCATATATTTT.

The chain couples TRBV6-5 to TRBJ1-3; no clear D. The length of the CDR3 is 15 residues. Germline CDR1 and CDR2: MNHEY and SVGAGI. V was shortened by 7 bases and J by 0 bases, with 13 bases between the two germline ends. CDR3 bases: TGTGCCAGCAATTTTAACTTTCCCTCTGGAAACACCATATATTTT. Protein product: CASNFNFPSGNTIYF.

This chain links TRBV18 with TRBJ2-1; D not resolved. This CDR3 contains 15 residues. CDR1 and CDR2 from the germline V gene are KGHSH and LQKENI. V was shortened by 1 base and J by 0 bases, with 7 bases between the two germline ends. The CDR3 protein is CASSPLANSYNEQFF. The CDR3 region has the DNA TGTGCCAGCTCACCACTTGCGAACTCCTACAATGAGCAGTTCTTC.

The chain has TRBV10-3 and TRBJ2-7; the D gene is possibly TRBD2 (5 bases). This CDR3 comprises 15 residues. The germline V gene encodes CDR1 ENHRY and CDR2 SYGVKD. Trimming took off 0 bases at V and 2 bases at J, with 11 bases between the two ends. The CDR3 reads CAISESMQRAYEQYF. CDR3 sequence (DNA): TGTGCCATCAGTGAGTCGATGCAGAGGGCCTACGAGCAGTACTTC.